This is a list of T cell receptor beta chains from one sample in a study of cytomegalovirus exposure and HLA in healthy donors. Using immunoSEQ multiplex PCR, the repertoire was profiled, and TCRdb retains in-frame clones only, with some absent. The sample has about 130,000 clones; approximately 80% are singletons. Sequencing was performed on PBMCs. The origin of the receptors is a woman between 40 and 50 years old in good health and CMV-seronegative. The CDR3 runs from the conserved cysteine through the conserved F or W. The D gene is left open where the match is weak. Not all rows give a size; the values are once, few, many and, for expanded clones, a class.

DNA | CDR3 | J | D | V | size
TGTGCCAGCAGTCCCGTTTTGGGTGGGGCGTATGGCTACACCTTC | CASSPVLGGAYGYTF | TRBJ1-2 | . | TRBV6-6 | .
TGTGCCAGCAGTTTCCGGGAGACTAACTATGGCTACACCTTC | CASSFRETNYGYTF | TRBJ1-2 | . | TRBV28 | .
TGTGCCAGTAGTGAAAAATACAGGGGGCCCTACGAGCAGTACTTC | CASSEKYRGPYEQYF | TRBJ2-7 | TRBD1 | TRBV19 | once
TGTGCCAGCAGTGACGGGTTCGGAAACACCATATATTTT | CASSDGFGNTIYF | TRBJ1-3 | . | TRBV2 | .
TGTGCCAGCAGTGCCGGAGGAGGAAAAGCTTTCTTT | CASSAGGGKAFF | TRBJ1-1 | . | TRBV6-5 | .
TGTGCCAGCAGTTTGGACAGAATTAACTATGGCTACACCTTC | CASSLDRINYGYTF | TRBJ1-2 | . | TRBV28 | few
TGTGCCAGCAGCCTCGGACCCACAGGGGAGACCCAGTACTTC | CASSLGPTGETQYF | TRBJ2-5 | . | TRBV5-6 | .
TGTGCCAGCAGCCAGGACATTAGCACAGATACGCAGTATTTT | CASSQDISTDTQYF | TRBJ2-3 | . | TRBV7-9 | .
TGCAGCGAAACGAGCGGGGGGCCCTACAGCCAGCAGTTCTTC | CSETSGGPYSQQFF | TRBJ2-1 | TRBD2 | TRBV29-1 | .
TGTGCCAGCAGCTTCAGCGGGACAGGGGGGTCCTACGAGCAGTACTTC | CASSFSGTGGSYEQYF | TRBJ2-7 | TRBD1 | TRBV7-3 | once
TGTGCCAGCAGCCGCCGTCGGGGGATCGGGGCCAACGTCCTGACTTTC | CASSRRRGIGANVLTF | TRBJ2-6 | . | TRBV7-2 | .
TGCGCCAGCAGCTTAAGCCGGGGGGCAATCGGGTACAATGAGCAGTTCTTC | CASSLSRGAIGYNEQFF | TRBJ2-1 | . | TRBV4-3 | .
TGTGCCAGCAGCTGGACTAGCGGGGGTGGGGCCGGGGAGCTGTTTTTT | CASSWTSGGGAGELFF | TRBJ2-2 | TRBD2 | TRBV5-4 | .
TGTGCCAGCAGCTCGGACAGGGGCTATGGCTACACCTTC | CASSSDRGYGYTF | TRBJ1-2 | TRBD1 | TRBV7-9 | .
TGTGCCAGCAGCGTAGGTAGCGGGGGGGCGGGAGATACGCAGTATTTT | CASSVGSGGAGDTQYF | TRBJ2-3 | TRBD2 | TRBV9 | .
TGTGCCAGCAGCTTAGAGGGGCTCACAGATACGCAGTATTTT | CASSLEGLTDTQYF | TRBJ2-3 | . | TRBV7-9 | .